This T cell receptor (beta chain) comes out of a study of blood T cells in healthy people across ages (dated by TCRdb to between 2014 and 2016). For the study in its entirety: In model experiments, template switching captured about one uniquely barcoded TCR beta cDNA molecule for every two T cells. The donors were divided into four age groups: young (average around 17 years), middle-aged (about 39), aged (roughly 60) and long-lived (roughly 82). The study analyzed two additional independent replicas of 1 million unique cDNA reads from the same blood draw for two donors, one aged 18 to 30 and one aged 80 or older. The study measured age-related changes in TCR beta repertoire diversity using deep sequencing normalized with unique cDNA molecular identifiers.

The V end loses 3 bases and the J end loses 7 bases, and a stretch of 10 bases separates them. Reading the germline V gene (reference sequence) gives CDR1 WNHNN and CDR2 SYGVQD. CDR3 length: 12 amino acids, cysteine to phenylalanine. The CDR3 DNA has 36 bases and is translated from base 1. To prepare the library, 5' RACE was applied. Data came from an Illumina HiSeq 2500. A second 7 to 11 cycle PCR used a sample-barcoded 5' primer and a J-beta primer mix. A template-switch 5' adaptor carrying 12 random nucleotides introduced a unique molecular identifier onto each TCR beta cDNA molecule. Each sample yielded at least 3 million CDR3-containing paired-end reads. First-strand cDNA was synthesized from all RNA with the Mint cDNA synthesis kit, primed by a TRBC-specific oligonucleotide. All cDNA was treated with uracil-DNA glycosylase and then went through a first 18-cycle PCR with the universal primers M1SS and BC2_uni_R. Regarding the original processing steps: Each sample was normalized by randomly selecting 1 million high-quality reads, each carrying a distinct molecular identifier. Reads sharing molecular identifiers were discarded rather than binned into consensus sequences. MiTCR, with a Q25 quality threshold and the strictest error-elimination algorithm, was used for CDR3 identification, clonotype clustering and error correction. A nonparametric unseen species model using Euler transformation provided a lower-bound estimate of total TCR beta diversity. TCRdb handled the public reads itself, with Q25 trimming in fastp and clone calling in MiXCR, and kept productive beta chains. Each CDR3 protein gets just one entry, which takes the most common genes and DNA from the rows behind it. The V and J calls were not made by the authors but by TCRdb's processing. A total of 750,000 to 950,000 distinct CDR3 sequences appear in this sample, 25% to 30% of them only once. The ten most abundant clones make up 3% of the sample.

Study-wide conclusions, independent of this receptor: There was a strong correlation between observed TCR beta diversity and the percentage of naive T cells measured by flow cytometry. Compared with the aged group, the long-lived group had more naive CD4+ T cells, fewer expanded clones and increased TCR diversity, a pattern suggesting age selection. The CMV infection status of donors was not known, potentially confounding age-related changes in expanded clonotypes. As age increased, observed TCR beta diversity per million T cells dropped in a roughly linear way, and a significant reduction was already evident by age about 40. Estimates of total diversity based on one million sequenced T cells were regarded as lower bounds and as underestimates. Bulk unsorted PBMC profiling prevented conclusive comparison of naive and antigen-experienced compartments.

Systemically healthy Caucasian individuals from Russia, around 38 in total and aged 6 to 90 years, were included as donors. Around 9.9 milliliters of peripheral blood were collected from each donor into EDTA-treated Vacutainer tubes. PBMCs were isolated by Ficoll-Paque density-gradient centrifugation, with at least 6.5 million obtained per sample. Total RNA, at least 6 micrograms per sample, was extracted from PBMCs with Trizol reagent. Naive CD45RAhigh/CD27high T cell percentages were measured by flow cytometry on a PBMC aliquot from every donor. A few counts support this clonotype. There is no known antigen for this receptor. Within one base of it there is no much larger clone, and no base qualities were kept. These data also formed part of another study, on T cells of mothers and their children. The second publication reports: Nine systemically healthy Caucasian individuals, comprising three mothers and their six children, were included as donors. cDNA synthesis used all of the extracted RNA, with about 1.5 ug of RNA in each 15 ul reaction. In the second PCR, the M1S primer introduced both the sample barcodes and 2-4 random nucleotides. Each mother yielded over 8.5 million TCR beta CDR3 reads and each child 2.5 million to 3 million reads. TCR recombination output is similarly shaped by thymic selection in related and unrelated pairs, with a minor effect exerted by inherited differences. Related mother-child pairs always showed normalized repertoire overlap that was slightly higher than in unrelated mother-child pairs, though the difference was never significant. With a sensitivity of approximately 100 clones per million clonotypes, no persistent microchimeric T cell clones were detected. In the study, deep NGS was used to compare the TCR beta repertoires of mothers and children, and features distinguishing related mother-child pairs from unrelated individuals were sought. The mean age was around 40 +/- 4 years for the mothers and approximately 11 +/- 4 years for the children. After adapter ligation with NEBNext reagents, the libraries were sequenced on Illumina HiSeq 2000 with 100+100 nt paired-end reads. Mother and child libraries were prepared a month apart and sequenced in separate runs to prevent cross-contamination. For each donor, between about 450,000 and 2,300,000 distinct TCR beta clonotypes were identified. Naive TCR beta clonotypes were estimated from low-frequency clonotypes matched to each donor's FACS-determined naive share, without sorting.

The receptor chain draws on TRBV10-1 and TRBJ2-7, with a weak D call of TRBD2 (5 bases match). Input material: blood. The clonotype comes from a boy younger than 18 in good health. The sequenced DNA is TGCGCCAGCAGTGATAATTCGGGGGAGCAGTACTTC. This translates into CASSDNSGEQYF.